The 21 T cell receptor beta chains given below trace back to one sample, sequenced in a study of blood T cells in healthy people across ages. Combining a sample-barcoded 5' primer with a J-beta primer mix, a second PCR ran for about 7 to 11 cycles. TCRdb ran MiXCR on the 5' RACE reads and lists one entry per CDR3 protein. The table has under 1 million distinct CDR3 sequences, more than 40% seen once. The sequenced sample was blood. The receptors derive from a man in his sixties in good health.

The chain carries TRBV4-3 and TRBJ2-1; tentatively, D is TRBD1 or TRBD2 (5 bases each). The CDR3 is made up of 17 amino acids. With 4 bases removed from V and 6 bases from J, the gap between germline ends came to 22 bases. CDR1 and CDR2 from the germline V gene are LGHNA and YSLEER. CDR3 nucleotides: TGCGCCAGCAGCCCGAGGGTTGGGATAAATGGGGGCAATGAGCAGTTCTTC. It encodes CASSPRVGINGGNEQFF.

The chain uses TRBV30 and TRBJ2-7; unclear D gene. CDR1 GTSNPN and CDR2 SVGIG come from the germline V gene (reference sequence). The ends were cut back, 0 bases at V and 9 bases at J, with 9 bases in the middle. The CDR3 spans 11 residues. CDR3 sequence: CAWSVRAGQYF. CDR3 sequence (DNA): TGTGCCTGGAGTGTACGGGCAGGGCAGTACTTC.

The chain joins TRBV6-5 to TRBJ2-3, with D hard to call. The ends were cut back, 6 bases at V and 4 bases at J, with 11 bases in the middle. There are 13 residues in the CDR3. CDR1 is MNHEY and CDR2 is SVGAGI in the germline V gene. The CDR3 DNA reads TGTGCCAGCAGACACGACCTCGCAGATACGCAGTATTTT. This codes for CASRHDLADTQYF.

The chain has TRBV7-2 and TRBJ2-7; no clear D gene. Germline V gives CDR1 SGHTA, CDR2 FQGNSA. This CDR3 comprises 15 residues. Deletions cut 5 bases from V and 2 bases from J, with 16 bases between. DNA for the CDR3: TGTGCCAGCAGCCCTAGACCAGCCCTCGCCTACGAGCAGTACTTC. The encoded protein is CASSPRPALAYEQYF.

The chain employs TRBV6-5 and TRBJ1-1, with TRBD1 identical over 8 bases. There are 15 residues in the CDR3. Germline values: CDR1 MNHEY, CDR2 SVGAGI. With 4 bases clipped from V and 7 bases from J, the junction kept 11 bases outside the gene matches. The CDR3 loop reads CASSFRPTGEREAFF. The CDR3 region has the DNA TGTGCCAGCAGTTTCCGACCGACAGGGGAACGTGAAGCTTTCTTT.

The chain joins TRBV24-1 to TRBJ2-5; the match to TRBD2 covers 11 bases. After removal of 2 bases from V and 1 base from J, the junction contained 2 bases not matched to a gene. The CDR3 has 16 residues. Per germline, CDR1 KGHDR and CDR2 SFDVKD. CDR3 nucleotides: TGTGCCACCAGTGATTCGACTAGCGGGGTCCAAGAGACCCAGTACTTC. Protein product: CATSDSTSGVQETQYF.

This clonotype was seen repeatedly, ten times or more. The CDR3 sequence: CASSLGGAGEQYF. As DNA, the CDR3 is TGTGCCAGCAGCTTAGGAGGGGCGGGAGAGCAGTACTTC. V gene TRBV11-3 combines with J gene TRBJ2-7, with D perhaps TRBD2 (6 bases). The CDR3 runs 13 residues. CDR1 is SGHNT and CDR2 is YENEEA in the germline V gene. V was clipped by 1 base and J by 7 bases, with 11 bases between them.

The chain recombines TRBV4-3 with TRBJ1-2, with D perhaps TRBD1 (5 bases). This CDR3 comprises 13 residues. Trimming pared 4 bases from V and 4 bases from J, leaving 10 bases between. CDR1 and CDR2 (germline): LGHNA, YSLEER. Here the CDR3 DNA reads TGCGCCAGCAGCCTAAAGGGGACCTATGGCTACACCTTC. This translates into CASSLKGTYGYTF.

This clonotype was counted only a few times. J is TRBJ2-7 and V is TRBV20-1; 8 nucleotides match TRBD1. The CDR3 has 16 residues. After removal of 0 bases from V and 6 bases from J, the junction contained 13 bases not matched to a gene. The V gene's germline CDR1 is DFQATT and CDR2 SNEGSKA (reference sequence). The CDR3 DNA reads as TGCAGTGCTAGAGATGTCCGACAGGGGTCATCAGGCGAGCAGTACTTC. It encodes CSARDVRQGSSGEQYF.

This clonotype came up many times. This rearrangement joins TRBV28 to TRBJ1-5, with 8 bases matching TRBD1. V shed 6 bases and J 2 bases; nucleotides not matched to a gene: 3. Germline V gene data show CDR1 as MDHEN and CDR2 as SYDVKM. CDR3 size: 14 residues. For the CDR3, the DNA is TGTGCCAGCAGCTCGGGACAGGGCAATCAGCCCCAGCATTTT. Its protein product is CASSSGQGNQPQHF.

The chain is built from TRBV7-9 and TRBJ2-7, with TRBD1 identical over 9 bases. Germline CDR1 reads SEHNR; CDR2 reads FQNEAQ (reference sequence). With V trimmed by 5 bases and J by 1 base, 9 bases remained unmatched. The CDR3 contains 16 residues. The CDR3 spells CASSPPTGQGSYEQYF. The CDR3 DNA is TGTGCCAGCAGCCCCCCTACGGGACAGGGTTCCTACGAGCAGTACTTC.

The chain recombines TRBV5-4 with TRBJ1-2; 8 positions match TRBD1. V shed 3 bases and J 2 bases; nucleotides not matched to a gene: 9. Germline CDR1 is SGHNT and CDR2 is YYREEE (reference sequence). CDR3 length equals 16 residues. CDR3 amino acids: CASSSTAGQENYGYTF. CDR3 sequence (DNA): TGTGCCAGCAGCTCGACCGCGGGACAGGAAAACTATGGCTACACCTTC. Variable domain in full (rest from reference TRBV5-4 and TRBJ1-2): ETGVTQSPTHLIKTRGQQVTLRCSSQSGHNTVSWYQQALGQGPQFIFQYYREEENGRGNFPPRFSGLQFPNYSSELNVNALELDDSALYLCASSSTAGQENYGYTFGSGTRLTVV.

This clonotype was counted a few times. The gene calls are TRBV7-3 and TRBJ1-2; 8 bases are a match to TRBD1. The CDR3 consists of 13 residues. The trim removed 5 bases at V and 6 bases at J, leaving 5 bases unmatched. CDR1 is SGHTA and CDR2 is FQGTGA in the germline V gene. The DNA of the CDR3 is TGTGCCAGCAGCCCCTCAGGGGGCAATGGCTACACCTTC. Its translation is CASSPSGGNGYTF.

This chain uses TRBV27 with TRBJ2-5; D is ambiguous. Germline V gene data show CDR1 as MNHEY and CDR2 as SMNVEV (reference sequence). The CDR3 contains 15 residues. Trimming pared 1 base from V and 2 bases from J, leaving 11 bases between. As DNA, the CDR3 is TGTGCCAGCAGTTTATTGGGGTCCCGACAAGAGACCCAGTACTTC. It encodes CASSLLGSRQETQYF.

A few counts support this clonotype. The chain is built from TRBV7-2 and TRBJ2-1, with TRBD1 matching over 12 bases. Trimming took 3 bases from V and 8 from J; bases not matched to a gene: 8. CDR3 length equals 16 residues. Germline values: CDR1 SGHTA, CDR2 FQGNSA. CDR3 in amino acids: CASSLAGTGGLDEQFF. Here the CDR3 DNA reads TGTGCCAGCAGCTTGGCCGGGACAGGGGGCCTGGATGAGCAGTTCTTC.

This clonotype was observed a handful of times. CDR3 in amino acids: CASSQDSSGYEQFF. CDR3 bases: TGCGCCAGCAGCCAAGATTCTAGTGGCTATGAGCAGTTCTTC. The chain is built from TRBV4-1 and TRBJ2-1; D is undetermined. Trimming cost V 0 bases and J 8 bases, with 11 bases left between them. The CDR3 runs 14 residues. From germline, CDR1 is MGHRA and CDR2 YSYEKL.

The CDR3 nucleotides are TGTGCCAGCAGTGAATTTGCGGAGGGTGGCTACACCTTC. Residues: CASSEFAEGGYTF. The chain is built from TRBV6-1 and TRBJ1-2; D is unresolved. Looked up from germline, CDR1 is MNHNS and CDR2 is SASEGT. CDR3 size: 13 residues. V lost 2 bases to trimming and J lost 7 bases, with 11 bases between them.

V and J are TRBV5-1 and TRBJ2-3; no reliable D call. V lost 3 bases and J lost 0, with 8 bases in between. From germline, CDR1 is SGHRS and CDR2 YFSETQ. This CDR3 has 14 residues. This CDR3 is CASSWTSSTDTQYF. The CDR3 DNA reads TGCGCCAGCAGCTGGACGTCTAGCACAGATACGCAGTATTTT.

This chain joins TRBV3-1 and TRBJ1-2, with no clear D. The CDR3 is made up of 12 amino acids. V lost 0 bases and J lost 7, with 6 bases in between. From germline, CDR1 is LGHDT and CDR2 YNNKEL (reference sequence). The CDR3 nucleotides are TGTGCCAGCAGCCAAGATGGGAGTGGCTACACCTTC. Amino acids: CASSQDGSGYTF.

The chain uses TRBV20-1 and TRBJ2-7; possibly TRBD1 or TRBD2 for D (5 bases each). The germline V gene has CDR1 DFQATT and CDR2 SNEGSKA (reference sequence). The CDR3 extends over 14 amino acids. Trimming removed 3 bases from V and 2 bases from J, with 14 bases in between. The CDR3 here is CSARAWDGAYEQYF. CDR3 nucleotide sequence: TGCAGTGCTAGGGCTTGGGACGGAGCCTACGAGCAGTACTTC.

The rearrangement joins TRBV20-1 to TRBJ1-5; the D gene is possibly TRBD1 (5 bases). This CDR3 spans 14 amino acids. CDR1 and CDR2 (germline): DFQATT, SNEGSKA (reference sequence). Trimming pared 0 bases from V and 3 bases from J, leaving 9 bases between. In DNA, the CDR3 is TGCAGTGCTAGAGATTCGGGGCACAATCAGCCCCAGCATTTT. This codes for CSARDSGHNQPQHF.